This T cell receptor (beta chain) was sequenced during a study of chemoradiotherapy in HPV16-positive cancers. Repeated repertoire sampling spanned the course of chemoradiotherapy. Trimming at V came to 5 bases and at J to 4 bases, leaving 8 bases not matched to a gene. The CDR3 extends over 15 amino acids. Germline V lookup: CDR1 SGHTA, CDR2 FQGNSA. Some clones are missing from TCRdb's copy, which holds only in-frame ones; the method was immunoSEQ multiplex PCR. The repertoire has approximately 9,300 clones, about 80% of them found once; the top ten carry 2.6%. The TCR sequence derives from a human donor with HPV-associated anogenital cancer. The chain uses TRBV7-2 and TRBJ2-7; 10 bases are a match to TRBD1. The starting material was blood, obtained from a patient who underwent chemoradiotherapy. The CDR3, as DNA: TGTGCCAGCAGCCCCCAGACAGGGGGCGGATACGAGCAGTACTTC. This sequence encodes CASSPQTGGGYEQYF.